The 21 T cell receptor beta chains in this list originate from one sample, sequenced in a study of response to subunit inactivated influenza vaccine (dated by TCRdb to between 2018 and 2020). Libraries came from RT-PCR. Sequencing took place on an Illumina HiSeq 2500. TCRdb took the public reads, trimmed them with fastp at Q25, ran MiXCR for clone calling and kept in-frame beta chains. Rows merge per CDR3 protein into single entries with the most common DNA and genes. The sample profile shows 500,000 or so distinct CDR3 sequences; 15% to 20% of them were found once. The top ten constitute around 3% of the sample. This specimen consisted of CD4+ T cells sorted from PBMCs, obtained around 25 months after vaccination. Source of these receptors: a man aged 45 to 70 who received an inactivated influenza vaccine. Donor details come from another sample of the same person, matched by shared clones.

J is TRBJ2-1 and V is TRBV29-1; D might be TRBD2 (6 bases). The germline gives CDR1 SQVTM, CDR2 ANQGSEA. V lost 6 bases, J lost 4 bases, and 10 bases lay in between. The CDR3 has 12 amino acids. CDR3 amino acids: CSVVAGYNEQFF. The CDR3 DNA follows: TGCAGCGTCGTGGCGGGGTACAATGAGCAGTTCTTC.

The chain couples TRBV7-8 to TRBJ2-3; D unclear. This CDR3 is 15 amino acids long. Between the trimmed V and J ends, which lost 2 bases and 6 bases, there was a span of 15 bases. Germline V gene sequence: CDR1 SGHVS, CDR2 FQNEAQ. The DNA for the CDR3 is TGTGCCAGCAGCTTATTGCCTATTGGTATGGATACGCAGTATTTT. It translates to CASSLLPIGMDTQYF.

This clonotype was seen more than once but under ten times. The chain links TRBV6-2 or TRBV6-3 to TRBJ2-7; either TRBD1 or TRBD2 may fit D (5 bases each). V was trimmed by 10 bases and J by 2 bases, leaving 15 bases between them. CDR1 and CDR2 (germline): MNHEY, SVGEGT. The CDR3 is made up of 13 amino acids. In nucleotides, the CDR3 is TGTGCCACCCTCTCCGGGACCACCTACGAGCAGTACTTC. Translated: CATLSGTTYEQYF.

This clonotype showed up just a few times. The chain uses TRBV3-1 and TRBJ1-1; the D gene is possibly TRBD1 (6 bases). This CDR3 is 15 amino acids long. V gave up 3 bases and J gave up 0 bases, with 11 bases separating them. From germline, CDR1 is LGHDT and CDR2 YNNKEL (reference sequence). Written as DNA, the CDR3 is TGTGCCAGCAGCCAGCTTGGACAGATGAACACTGAAGCTTTCTTT. It yields the protein CASSQLGQMNTEAFF.

This clonotype was counted only a few times. J is TRBJ2-7 and V is TRBV23-1, with D unresolved. TRBV23-1 is an ORF for which the function is uncertain. The CDR3 length is 14 residues. The V gene lost 3 bases and the J gene lost 2 bases, with 11 bases spanning the gap. The CDR3, as DNA: TGCGCCAGCAGTCAGGTTACAGACCCCTACGAGCAGTACTTC. Amino acid sequence: CASSQVTDPYEQYF.

The genes are TRBV20-1 and TRBJ2-7, with TRBD1 matching over 9 bases. V shed 5 bases and J 9 bases; nucleotides not matched to a gene: 11. This CDR3 comprises 13 residues. Germline-derived CDR1 and CDR2 are DFQATT and SNEGSKA (reference sequence). The CDR3 protein is CSAPPGTGKGQYF. CDR3 bases: TGCAGTGCTCCGCCCGGGACAGGGAAAGGGCAGTACTTC.

This clonotype was seen a handful of times. CDR3 loop: CSARAGAGGFYNEQFF. CDR3 in DNA: TGCAGTGCTAGAGCTGGGGCGGGAGGATTCTACAATGAGCAGTTCTTC. The chain is built from TRBV20-1 and TRBJ2-1; 8 bases line up with TRBD2. Germline-derived CDR1 and CDR2 are DFQATT and SNEGSKA (reference sequence). This CDR3 is 16 amino acids long. With V trimmed by 1 base and J by 3 bases, 8 bases remained unmatched.

In this sample, this clonotype turned up a few times. V is TRBV7-8 and J is TRBJ2-3, with TRBD2 as a possible D gene (6 bases). Trimming stripped 5 bases from V and 2 bases from J, with 11 bases between. The CDR3 spans 14 residues. Germline V gives CDR1 SGHVS, CDR2 FQNEAQ. The CDR3 bases are TGTGCCAGCAGCCCGGGAGAGATCACAGATACGCAGTATTTT. Its protein product is CASSPGEITDTQYF.

The chain recombines TRBV2 with TRBJ2-7, with TRBD2 matching over 10 bases. Trimming took 6 bases from V and 4 from J; bases not matched to a gene: 9. The CDR3 extends over 15 amino acids. CDR1 is SNHLY and CDR2 is FYNNEI in the germline V gene. The CDR3 loop is CASRRSGRAGYEQYF. The CDR3 DNA sequence: TGTGCCAGCAGGCGGAGCGGGAGGGCCGGATACGAGCAGTACTTC.

The chain recombines TRBV6-2 or TRBV6-3 with TRBJ2-1, with D uncertain. There are 11 residues in the CDR3. The germline V and J ends were trimmed by 7 bases and 4 bases, with 5 bases remaining between them. Germline assignment: CDR1 MNHEY and CDR2 SVGEGT. CDR3 protein: CASTSYNEQFF. As DNA, the CDR3 is TGTGCCAGCACGAGTTACAATGAGCAGTTCTTC.

This clonotype was found a few times. This chain connects TRBV27 to TRBJ2-1, with unresolved D. V lost 0 bases and J lost 7, with 10 bases in between. The length of the CDR3 is 14 residues. Germline V lookup: CDR1 MNHEY, CDR2 SMNVEV (reference sequence). This CDR3 is CASSLSALPNEQFF. The DNA for the CDR3 is TGTGCCAGCAGTTTATCGGCACTTCCAAATGAGCAGTTCTTC.

The count of this clonotype is one. The J gene is TRBJ2-2, the V gene TRBV5-4; D not certain. The CDR3 is 15 amino acids. Trimming stripped 6 bases from V and 0 bases from J, with 12 bases between. Germline-derived CDR1 and CDR2 are SGHNT and YYREEE (reference sequence). This CDR3 is CASTRDLTNTGELFF. The CDR3 coding sequence is TGTGCCAGCACCCGCGACTTGACGAACACCGGGGAGCTGTTTTTT.

The chain uses TRBV29-1 and TRBJ2-2, with TRBD2 matching over 7 bases. Trimming removed 6 bases from V and 2 bases from J; junction bases left unmatched: 6. The CDR3 sequence is 14 residues long. The germline CDR1 and CDR2 sequences are SQVTM and ANQGSEA. CDR3 residues: CSVAGLLNTGELFF. The CDR3 DNA is TGCAGCGTAGCGGGACTTCTCAACACCGGGGAGCTGTTTTTT.

This clonotype was recorded a few times. This chain uses TRBV12-3 or TRBV12-4 with TRBJ2-2; D gene unclear. Trimming left V 6 bases short and J 3 bases short, with 2 bases between. There are 11 residues in the CDR3. CDR3 DNA sequence: TGTGCCAGCAGGGACACCGGGGAGCTGTTTTTT. Translated: CASRDTGELFF.

In this sample, this clonotype turned up a few times. The V call is TRBV21-1, the J call TRBJ1-6; the table's D call, TRBD1, has no DNA check behind it. TRBV21-1 is a pseudogene segment. There are 20 residues in the CDR3. CDR3 bases: TGTGCCAGCAGCAATCCTGAACAGGGGGGTACGGGGGTCTATAATTCACCCCTCCACTTT. Its translation: CASSNPEQGGTGVYNSPLHF.

The chain couples TRBV4-2 to TRBJ2-1; 7 bases map to TRBD2. This CDR3 contains 16 residues. The V and J ends lost 2 bases and 6 bases, in that order; junction bases with no gene match: 10. Germline V gene sequence: CDR1 LGHNA, CDR2 YNFKEQ. CDR3 protein: CASSQPSGRSRNEQFF. The DNA for the CDR3 is TGTGCCAGCAGCCAACCTAGCGGTAGGTCGCGCAATGAGCAGTTCTTC.

The chain employs TRBV18 and TRBJ2-7; 9 bases align to TRBD2. Germline V gives CDR1 KGHSH, CDR2 LQKENI. The CDR3 runs to 15 residues. The ends lost 0 bases at V and 6 bases at J; junction bases unmatched: 6. CDR3 sequence (DNA): TGTGCCAGCTCACCACCGTCTAGCGGGGTCGGCGAGCAGTACTTC. It is translated as CASSPPSSGVGEQYF.

In DNA, the CDR3 is TGTGCCAGCAGCGTCGGACTAGCGGCTAGCACAGATACGCAGTATTTT. Translation: CASSVGLAASTDTQYF. This chain uses TRBV9 with TRBJ2-3, with TRBD2 matching 10 bases. With 2 bases clipped from V and 0 bases from J, the junction kept 3 bases outside the gene matches. CDR3 size: 16 residues. Germline V gene sequence: CDR1 SGDLS, CDR2 YYNGEE.

The gene calls are TRBV6-4 and TRBJ2-1; 11 nucleotides align to TRBD2. V lost 8 bases and J lost 6; bases outside the gene matches: 9. The CDR3 length is 15 residues. Germline V gene lookup returns CDR1 MRHNA and CDR2 SNTAGT. The CDR3 protein is CASGHGTSGPNEQFF. In nucleotides, the CDR3 is TGTGCCAGCGGTCACGGGACTAGCGGACCCAATGAGCAGTTCTTC.

This clonotype has only one observation. V is TRBV6-2 or TRBV6-3 and J is TRBJ2-5, with D possibly TRBD1 on 6 matching bases. V was pared by 9 bases and J by 5 bases, with 16 bases between. Germline V gene lookup returns CDR1 MNHEY and CDR2 SVGEGT. There are 13 residues in the CDR3. The DNA for the CDR3 is TGTGCCAGTAACATACAGGGTTTTGAGACCCAGTACTTC. Translation: CASNIQGFETQYF.

Only a few counts were recorded for this clonotype. The chain carries TRBV6-1 and TRBJ2-3, with D possibly being TRBD1 (6 bases). V was shortened by 8 bases and J by 3 bases, with 18 bases between the two germline ends. The CDR3 loop spans 15 amino acids. Germline-derived CDR1 and CDR2 are MNHNS and SASEGT. The CDR3 nucleotides read TGTGCCAGCGGGATTGATACAGGGCGTACAGATACGCAGTATTTT. Its protein product is CASGIDTGRTDTQYF.